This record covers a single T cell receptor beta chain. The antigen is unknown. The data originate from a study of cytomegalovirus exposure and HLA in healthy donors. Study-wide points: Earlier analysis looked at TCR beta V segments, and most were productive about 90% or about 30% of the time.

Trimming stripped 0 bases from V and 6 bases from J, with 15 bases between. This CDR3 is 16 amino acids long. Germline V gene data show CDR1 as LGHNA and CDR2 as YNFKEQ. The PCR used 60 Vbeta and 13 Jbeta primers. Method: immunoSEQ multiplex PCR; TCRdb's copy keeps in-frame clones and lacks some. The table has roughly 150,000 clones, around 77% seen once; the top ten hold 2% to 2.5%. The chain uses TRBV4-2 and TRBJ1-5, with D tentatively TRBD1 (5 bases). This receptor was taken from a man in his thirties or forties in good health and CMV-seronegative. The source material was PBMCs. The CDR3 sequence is CASSQDLQVFTQPQHF. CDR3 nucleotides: TGTGCCAGCAGCCAAGATTTACAGGTCTTCACTCAGCCCCAGCATTTT.